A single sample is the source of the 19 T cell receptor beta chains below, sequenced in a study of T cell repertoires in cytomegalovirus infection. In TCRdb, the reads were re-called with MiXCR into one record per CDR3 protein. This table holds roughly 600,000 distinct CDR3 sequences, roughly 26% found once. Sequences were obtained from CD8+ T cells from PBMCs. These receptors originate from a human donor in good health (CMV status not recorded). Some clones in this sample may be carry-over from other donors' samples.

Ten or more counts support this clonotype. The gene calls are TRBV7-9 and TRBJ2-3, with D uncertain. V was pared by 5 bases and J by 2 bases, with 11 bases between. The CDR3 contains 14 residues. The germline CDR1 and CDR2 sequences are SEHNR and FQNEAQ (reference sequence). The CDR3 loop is CASSPSPITDTQYF. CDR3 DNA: TGTGCCAGCAGCCCGAGCCCCATCACAGATACGCAGTATTTT.

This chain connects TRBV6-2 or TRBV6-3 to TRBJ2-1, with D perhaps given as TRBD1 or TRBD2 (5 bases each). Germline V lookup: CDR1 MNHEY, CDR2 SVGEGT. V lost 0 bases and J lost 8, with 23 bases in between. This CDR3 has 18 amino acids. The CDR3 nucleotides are TGTGCCAGCAGTTACTCCGGGACCTCCGTCTCAGGTGGCGATGAGCAGTTCTTC. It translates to CASSYSGTSVSGGDEQFF.

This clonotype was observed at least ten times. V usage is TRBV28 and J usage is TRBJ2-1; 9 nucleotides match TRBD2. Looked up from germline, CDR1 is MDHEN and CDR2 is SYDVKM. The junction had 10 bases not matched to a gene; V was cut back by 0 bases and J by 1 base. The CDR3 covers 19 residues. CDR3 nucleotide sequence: TGTGCCAGCAGTTTATGGTCTAGCGGGGTGGTTGGGTCCTACAATGAGCAGTTCTTC. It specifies CASSLWSSGVVGSYNEQFF.

CDR3 loop: CASIQSNIQYF. The CDR3 DNA reads as TGTGCCAGCATTCAAAGTAACATTCAGTACTTC. The rearrangement joins TRBV6-6 to TRBJ2-4; the D is unclear. The V gene's germline CDR1 is MNHNY and CDR2 SVGAGI (reference sequence). With 7 bases removed from V and 7 bases from J, the gap between germline ends came to 8 bases. The CDR3 contains 11 residues.

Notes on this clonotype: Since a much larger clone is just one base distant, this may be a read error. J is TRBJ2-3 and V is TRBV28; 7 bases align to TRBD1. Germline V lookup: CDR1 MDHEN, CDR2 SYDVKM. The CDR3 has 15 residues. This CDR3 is CVSSQDRLFTDTQYF. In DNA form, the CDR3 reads TGTGTCAGCAGTCAGGACAGGTTATTCACAGATACGCAGTATTTT.

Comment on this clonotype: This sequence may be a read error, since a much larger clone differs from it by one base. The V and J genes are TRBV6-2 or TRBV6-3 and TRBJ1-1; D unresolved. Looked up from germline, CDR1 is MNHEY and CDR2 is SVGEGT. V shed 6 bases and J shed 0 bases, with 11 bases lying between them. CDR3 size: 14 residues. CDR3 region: CASSLQTMNTEAFF. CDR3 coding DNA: TGTGCCAGCAGCTTACAGACCATGAACACTGAAGCTTTCTTT.

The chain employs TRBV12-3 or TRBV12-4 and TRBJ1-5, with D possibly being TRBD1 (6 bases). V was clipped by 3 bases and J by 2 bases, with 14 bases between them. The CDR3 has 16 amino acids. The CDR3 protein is CASSFLVRGGNQPQHF. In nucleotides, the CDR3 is TGTGCCAGCAGTTTTTTGGTCAGGGGCGGCAATCAGCCCCAGCATTTT.

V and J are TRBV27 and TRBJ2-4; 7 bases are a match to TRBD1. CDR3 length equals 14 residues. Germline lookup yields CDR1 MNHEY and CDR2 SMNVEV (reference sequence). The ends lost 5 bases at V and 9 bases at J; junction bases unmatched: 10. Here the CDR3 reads CASSDGGQAGIQYF. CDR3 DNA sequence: TGTGCCAGCAGTGATGGTGGACAGGCAGGCATTCAGTACTTC.

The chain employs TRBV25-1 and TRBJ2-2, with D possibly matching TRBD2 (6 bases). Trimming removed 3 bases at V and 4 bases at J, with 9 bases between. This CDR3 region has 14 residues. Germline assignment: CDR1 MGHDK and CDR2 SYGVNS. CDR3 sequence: CASSDGSPTGELFF. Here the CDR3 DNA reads TGTGCCAGCAGTGACGGGAGTCCCACCGGGGAGCTGTTTTTT.

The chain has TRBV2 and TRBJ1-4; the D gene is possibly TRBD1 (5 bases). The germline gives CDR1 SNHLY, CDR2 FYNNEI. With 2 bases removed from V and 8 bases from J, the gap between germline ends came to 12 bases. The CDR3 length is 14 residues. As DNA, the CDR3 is TGTGCCAGCAGTGAACCGGGGGAGGACGAAAAACTGTTTTTT. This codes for CASSEPGEDEKLFF.

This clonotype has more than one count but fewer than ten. CDR3 in DNA: TGTGCCAGCAGTCAGGTTTACCCTGAAGCTTTCTTT. Protein product: CASSQVYPEAFF. V usage is TRBV6-1 and J usage is TRBJ1-1; unclear D gene. The CDR3 is 12 amino acids. The V end was cut by 5 bases, the J end by 6 bases, with 10 bases between. The germline CDR1 and CDR2 sequences are MNHNS and SASEGT.

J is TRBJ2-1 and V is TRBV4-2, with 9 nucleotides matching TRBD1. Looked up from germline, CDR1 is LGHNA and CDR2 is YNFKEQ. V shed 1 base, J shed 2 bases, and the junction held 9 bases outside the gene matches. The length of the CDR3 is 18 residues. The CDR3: CASSQGTGEWGTYNEQFF. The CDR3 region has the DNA TGTGCCAGCAGCCAAGGGACAGGGGAATGGGGGACCTACAATGAGCAGTTCTTC.

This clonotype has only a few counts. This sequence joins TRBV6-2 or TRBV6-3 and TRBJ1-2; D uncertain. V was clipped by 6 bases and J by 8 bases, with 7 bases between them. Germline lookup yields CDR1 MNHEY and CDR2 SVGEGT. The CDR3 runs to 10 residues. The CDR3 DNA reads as TGTGCCAGCAGAAGGGAGGGCTACACCTTC. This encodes CASRREGYTF.

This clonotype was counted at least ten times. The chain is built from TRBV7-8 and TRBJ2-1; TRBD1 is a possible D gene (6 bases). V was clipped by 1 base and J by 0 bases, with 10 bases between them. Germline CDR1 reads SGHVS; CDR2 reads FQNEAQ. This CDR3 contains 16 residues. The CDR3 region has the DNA TGTGCCAGCAGCTTAGTAGTAGGGGGCTCCTACAATGAGCAGTTCTTC. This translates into CASSLVVGGSYNEQFF.

The CDR3, as DNA: TGCAGTGCTAGAGATTTTGTCTCGGGACAGCTAGAAAAACTGTTTTTT. Translation: CSARDFVSGQLEKLFF. The chain uses TRBV20-1 and TRBJ1-4; 7 bases are shared with TRBD1. CDR3 length: 16 residues. Germline V gene lookup returns CDR1 DFQATT and CDR2 SNEGSKA (reference sequence). Germline trimming cut 0 bases from V and 8 bases from J; bases unmatched to any gene: 12.

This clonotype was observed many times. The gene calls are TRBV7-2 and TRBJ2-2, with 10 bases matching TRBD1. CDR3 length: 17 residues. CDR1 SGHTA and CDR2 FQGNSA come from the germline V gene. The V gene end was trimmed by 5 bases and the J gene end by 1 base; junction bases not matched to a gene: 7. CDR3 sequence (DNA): TGTGCCAGCAGCGCCCGACAGGGGGCGGGGAACACCGGGGAGCTGTTTTTT. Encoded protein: CASSARQGAGNTGELFF. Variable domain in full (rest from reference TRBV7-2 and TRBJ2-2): GAGVSQSPSNKVTEKGKDVELRCDPISGHTALYWYRQSLGQGLEFLIYFQGNSAPDKSGLPSDRFSAERTGGSVSTLTIQRTQQEDSAVYLCASSARQGAGNTGELFFGEGSRLTVL.

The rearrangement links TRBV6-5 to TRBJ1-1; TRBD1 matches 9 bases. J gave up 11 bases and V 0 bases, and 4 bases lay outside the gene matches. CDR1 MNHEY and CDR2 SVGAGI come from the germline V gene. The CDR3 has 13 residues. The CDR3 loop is CASSYSRDRAAFF. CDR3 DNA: TGTGCCAGCAGTTACTCGAGGGACAGGGCGGCTTTCTTT.

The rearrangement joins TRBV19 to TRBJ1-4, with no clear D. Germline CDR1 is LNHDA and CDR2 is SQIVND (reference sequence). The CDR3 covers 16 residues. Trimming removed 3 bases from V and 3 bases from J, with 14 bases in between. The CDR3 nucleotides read TGTGCCAGTAGTATGGTTGGTGGATCTCCTAATGAAAAACTGTTTTTT. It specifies CASSMVGGSPNEKLFF.

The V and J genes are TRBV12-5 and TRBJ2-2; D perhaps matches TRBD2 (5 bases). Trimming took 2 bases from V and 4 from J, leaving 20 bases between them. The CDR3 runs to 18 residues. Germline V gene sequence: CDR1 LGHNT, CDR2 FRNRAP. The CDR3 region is CASGLLGVLDAGTGELFF. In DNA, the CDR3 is TGTGCTAGTGGTTTGCTGGGAGTACTAGACGCGGGCACCGGGGAGCTGTTTTTT.